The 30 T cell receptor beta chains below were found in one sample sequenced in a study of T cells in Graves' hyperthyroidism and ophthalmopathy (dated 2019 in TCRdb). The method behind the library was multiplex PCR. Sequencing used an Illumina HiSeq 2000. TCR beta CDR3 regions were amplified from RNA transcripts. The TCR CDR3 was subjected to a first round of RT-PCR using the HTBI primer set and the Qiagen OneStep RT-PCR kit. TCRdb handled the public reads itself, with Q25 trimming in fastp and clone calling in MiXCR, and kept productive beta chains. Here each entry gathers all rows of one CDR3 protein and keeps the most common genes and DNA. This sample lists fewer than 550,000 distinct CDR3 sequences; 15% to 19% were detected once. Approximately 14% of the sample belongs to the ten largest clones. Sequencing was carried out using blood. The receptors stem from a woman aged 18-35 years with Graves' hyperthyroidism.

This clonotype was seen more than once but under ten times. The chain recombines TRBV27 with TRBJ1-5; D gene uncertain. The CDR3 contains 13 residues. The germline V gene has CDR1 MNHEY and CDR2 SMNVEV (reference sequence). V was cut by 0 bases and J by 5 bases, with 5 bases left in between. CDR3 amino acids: CASSLSWDQPQHF. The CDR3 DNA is TGTGCCAGCAGTTTATCCTGGGATCAGCCCCAGCATTTT.

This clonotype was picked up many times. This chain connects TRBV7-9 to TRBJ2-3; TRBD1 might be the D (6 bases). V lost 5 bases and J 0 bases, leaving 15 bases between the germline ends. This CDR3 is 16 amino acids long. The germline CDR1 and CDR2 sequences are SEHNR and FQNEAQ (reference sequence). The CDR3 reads CASSVIRGSSTDTQYF. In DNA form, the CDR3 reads TGTGCCAGCAGCGTAATCAGGGGAAGTAGCACAGATACGCAGTATTTT.

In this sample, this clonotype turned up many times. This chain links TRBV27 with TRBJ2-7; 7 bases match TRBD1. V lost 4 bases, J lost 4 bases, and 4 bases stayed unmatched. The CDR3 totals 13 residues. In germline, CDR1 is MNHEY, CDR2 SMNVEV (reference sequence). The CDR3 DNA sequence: TGTGCCAGCAGTTGGAACAGGGGTTACGAGCAGTACTTC. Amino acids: CASSWNRGYEQYF.

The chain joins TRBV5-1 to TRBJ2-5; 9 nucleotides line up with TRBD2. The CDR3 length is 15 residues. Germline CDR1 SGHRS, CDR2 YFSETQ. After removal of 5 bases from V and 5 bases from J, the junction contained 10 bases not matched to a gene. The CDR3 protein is CASRYLAGDRETQYF. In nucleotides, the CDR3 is TGCGCCAGCAGATACTTAGCGGGAGACCGGGAGACCCAGTACTTC.

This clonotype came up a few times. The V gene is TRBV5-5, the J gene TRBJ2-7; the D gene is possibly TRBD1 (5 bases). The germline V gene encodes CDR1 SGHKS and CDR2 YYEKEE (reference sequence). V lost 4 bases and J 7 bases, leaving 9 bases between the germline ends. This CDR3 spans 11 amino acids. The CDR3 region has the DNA TGTGCCAGCAGCCCAGGGCATGAGCAGTACTTC. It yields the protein CASSPGHEQYF. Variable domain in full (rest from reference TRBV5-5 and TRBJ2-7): DAGVTQSPTHLIKTRGQQVTLRCSPISGHKSVSWYQQVLGQGPQFIFQYYEKEERGRGNFPDRFSARQFPNYSSELNVNALLLGDSALYLCASSPGHEQYFGPGTRLTVT.

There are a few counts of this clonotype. CDR3 bases: TGCGCCAGCAGCCAAGATAGGTGGGAAGGGACCTACAATGAGCAGTTCTTC. This encodes CASSQDRWEGTYNEQFF. The chain uses TRBV4-1 and TRBJ2-1; the D is unclear. V gave up 0 bases and J gave up 2 bases, with 14 bases separating them. Looked up from germline, CDR1 is MGHRA and CDR2 is YSYEKL. The CDR3 runs to 17 residues.

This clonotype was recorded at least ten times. The CDR3 bases are TGTGCCAGCAGAACCCCCGGGACAGGAGGGAACACTGAAGCTTTCTTT. Translating it yields CASRTPGTGGNTEAFF. The chain is built from TRBV28 and TRBJ1-1; 8 nucleotides align to TRBD1. V gave up 6 bases and J gave up 1 base; unmatched junction bases: 10. The CDR3 contains 16 residues. Germline V gene sequence: CDR1 MDHEN, CDR2 SYDVKM.

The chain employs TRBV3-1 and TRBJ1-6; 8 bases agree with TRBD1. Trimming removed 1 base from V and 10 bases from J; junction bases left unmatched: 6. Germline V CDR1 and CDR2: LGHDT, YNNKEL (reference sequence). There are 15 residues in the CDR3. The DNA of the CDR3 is TGTGCCAGCAGCCAAGTGGGGACAGGACTCTCACCCCTCCACTTT. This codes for CASSQVGTGLSPLHF. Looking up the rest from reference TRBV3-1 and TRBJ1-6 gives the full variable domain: DTAVSQTPKYLVTQMGNDKSIKCEQNLGHDTMYWYKQDSKKFLKIMFSYNNKELIINETVPNRFSPKSPDKAHLNLHINSLELGDSAVYFCASSQVGTGLSPLHFGNGTRLTVT.

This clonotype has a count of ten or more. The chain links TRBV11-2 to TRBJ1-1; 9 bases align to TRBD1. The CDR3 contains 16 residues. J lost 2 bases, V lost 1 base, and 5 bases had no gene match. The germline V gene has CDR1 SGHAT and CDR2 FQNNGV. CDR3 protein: CASSLGGQGINTEAFF. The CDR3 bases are TGTGCCAGCAGCTTAGGAGGACAGGGGATAAACACTGAAGCTTTCTTT. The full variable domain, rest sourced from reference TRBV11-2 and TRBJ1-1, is EAGVAQSPRYKIIEKRQSVAFWCNPISGHATLYWYQQILGQGPKLLIQFQNNGVVDDSQLPKDRFSAERLKGVDSTLKIQPAKLEDSAVYLCASSLGGQGINTEAFFGQGTRLTVV.

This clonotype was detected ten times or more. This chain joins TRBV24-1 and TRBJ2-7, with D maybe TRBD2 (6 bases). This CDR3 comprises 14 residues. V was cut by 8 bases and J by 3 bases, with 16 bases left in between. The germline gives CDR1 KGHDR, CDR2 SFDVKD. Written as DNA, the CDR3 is TGTGCCACCAAGTTGCGTACTAGCCGCTACGAGCAGTACTTC. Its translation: CATKLRTSRYEQYF.

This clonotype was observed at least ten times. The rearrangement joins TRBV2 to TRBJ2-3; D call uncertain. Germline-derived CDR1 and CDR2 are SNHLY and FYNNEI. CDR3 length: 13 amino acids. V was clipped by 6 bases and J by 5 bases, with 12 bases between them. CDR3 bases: TGTGCCAGCAGCTACCAAACGATAGATACGCAGTATTTT. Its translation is CASSYQTIDTQYF.

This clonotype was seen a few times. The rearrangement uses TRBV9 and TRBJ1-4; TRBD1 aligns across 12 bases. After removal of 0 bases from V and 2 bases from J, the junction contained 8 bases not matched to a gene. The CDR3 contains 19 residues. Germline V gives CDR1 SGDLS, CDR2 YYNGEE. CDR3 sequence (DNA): TGTGCCAGCAGCGTAGGAGGGACAGGGGGCTTCGAGACTAATGAAAAACTGTTTTTT. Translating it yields CASSVGGTGGFETNEKLFF.

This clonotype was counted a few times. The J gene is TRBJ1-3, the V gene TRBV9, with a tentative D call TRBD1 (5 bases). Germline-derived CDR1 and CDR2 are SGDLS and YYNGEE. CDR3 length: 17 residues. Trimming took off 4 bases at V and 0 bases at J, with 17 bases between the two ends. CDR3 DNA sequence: TGTGCCAGCAGCCCCTACGGGGGAACCTACTCTGGAAACACCATATATTTT. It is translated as CASSPYGGTYSGNTIYF.

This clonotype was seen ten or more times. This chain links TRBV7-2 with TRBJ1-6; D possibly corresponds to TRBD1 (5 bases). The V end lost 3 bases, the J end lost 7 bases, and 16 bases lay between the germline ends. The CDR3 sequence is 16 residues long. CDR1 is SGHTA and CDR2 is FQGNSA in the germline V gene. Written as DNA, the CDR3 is TGTGCCAGCAGCTTCTTCCCTTTCCAGGGAAATTCACCCCTCCACTTT. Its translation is CASSFFPFQGNSPLHF. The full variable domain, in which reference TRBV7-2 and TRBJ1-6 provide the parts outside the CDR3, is GAGVSQSPSNKVTEKGKDVELRCDPISGHTALYWYRQSLGQGLEFLIYFQGNSAPDKSGLPSDRFSAERTGGSVSTLTIQRTQQEDSAVYLCASSFFPFQGNSPLHFGNGTRLTVT.

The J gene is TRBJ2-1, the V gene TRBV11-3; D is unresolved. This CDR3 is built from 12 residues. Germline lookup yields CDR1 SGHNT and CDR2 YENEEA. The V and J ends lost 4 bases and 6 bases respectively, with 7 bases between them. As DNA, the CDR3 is TGTGCCAGCAGCTCAGACTTCAATGAGCAGTTCTTC. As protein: CASSSDFNEQFF.

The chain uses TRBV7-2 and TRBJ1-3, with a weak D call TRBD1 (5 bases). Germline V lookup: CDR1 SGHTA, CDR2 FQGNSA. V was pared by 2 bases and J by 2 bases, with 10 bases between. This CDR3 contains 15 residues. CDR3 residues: CASSLRRGAGNTIYF. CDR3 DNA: TGTGCCAGCAGCTTAAGGAGGGGTGCTGGAAACACCATATATTTT. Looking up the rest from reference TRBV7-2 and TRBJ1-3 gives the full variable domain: GAGVSQSPSNKVTEKGKDVELRCDPISGHTALYWYRQSLGQGLEFLIYFQGNSAPDKSGLPSDRFSAERTGGSVSTLTIQRTQQEDSAVYLCASSLRRGAGNTIYFGEGSWLTVV.

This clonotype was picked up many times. DNA of the CDR3: TGCGCCAGCACAATCCTGCGGGGGGGCATGGGCTACGAGCAGTACTTC. It encodes CASTILRGGMGYEQYF. V gene TRBV10-2 combines with J gene TRBJ2-7; 9 bases are shared with TRBD2. This CDR3 is 16 amino acids long. The V segment lost 7 bases and the J segment 3 bases; nucleotides outside the gene matches: 13. Germline-derived CDR1 and CDR2 are WSHSY and SAAADI.

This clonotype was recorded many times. In DNA form, the CDR3 reads TGTGCCAGCAGTTTCCGGAACACCGGGGAGCTGTTTTTT. Translated, it gives CASSFRNTGELFF. The V call is TRBV28, the J call TRBJ2-2, with no clear D. Germline V gene sequence: CDR1 MDHEN, CDR2 SYDVKM. Trimming cost V 3 bases and J 1 base, with 3 bases left between them. CDR3 length: 13 residues.

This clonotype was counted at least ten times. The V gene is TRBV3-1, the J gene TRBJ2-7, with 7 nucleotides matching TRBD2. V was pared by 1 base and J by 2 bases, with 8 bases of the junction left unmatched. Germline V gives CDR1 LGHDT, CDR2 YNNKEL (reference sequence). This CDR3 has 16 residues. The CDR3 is CASSQVSSGTTYEQYF. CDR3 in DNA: TGTGCCAGCAGCCAAGTATCTAGCGGTACGACCTACGAGCAGTACTTC.

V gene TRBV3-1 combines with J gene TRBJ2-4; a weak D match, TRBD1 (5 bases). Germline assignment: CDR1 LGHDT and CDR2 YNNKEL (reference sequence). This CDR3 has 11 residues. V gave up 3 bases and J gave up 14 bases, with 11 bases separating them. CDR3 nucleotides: TGTGCCAGCAGCCACCGTGGCAGGGAGTACTTC. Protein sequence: CASSHRGREYF.

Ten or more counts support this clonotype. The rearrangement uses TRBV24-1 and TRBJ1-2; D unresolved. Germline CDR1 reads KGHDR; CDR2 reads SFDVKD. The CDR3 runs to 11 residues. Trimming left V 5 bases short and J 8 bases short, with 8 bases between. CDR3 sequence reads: CATSGVGGYTF. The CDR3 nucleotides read TGTGCCACCAGTGGGGTAGGCGGCTACACCTTC.

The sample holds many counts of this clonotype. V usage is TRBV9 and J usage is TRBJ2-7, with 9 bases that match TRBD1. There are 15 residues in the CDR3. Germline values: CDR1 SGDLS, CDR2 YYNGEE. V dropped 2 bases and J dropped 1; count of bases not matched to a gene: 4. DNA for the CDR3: TGTGCCAGCAGCGTTCAGACAGGGGGTTCCTACGAGCAGTACTTC. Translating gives CASSVQTGGSYEQYF.

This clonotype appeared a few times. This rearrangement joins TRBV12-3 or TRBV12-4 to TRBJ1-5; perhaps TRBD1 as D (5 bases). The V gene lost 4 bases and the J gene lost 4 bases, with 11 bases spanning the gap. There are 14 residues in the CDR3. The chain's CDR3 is CASSWGRKNQPQHF. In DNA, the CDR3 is TGTGCCAGCAGTTGGGGACGGAAGAATCAGCCCCAGCATTTT.

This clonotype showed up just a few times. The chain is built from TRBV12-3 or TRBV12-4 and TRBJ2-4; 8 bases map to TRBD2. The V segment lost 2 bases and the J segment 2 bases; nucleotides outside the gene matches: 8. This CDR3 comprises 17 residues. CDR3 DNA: TGTGCCAGCAGTTTATGGGCGGGGGGCGCGACCAAAAACATTCAGTACTTC. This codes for CASSLWAGGATKNIQYF.

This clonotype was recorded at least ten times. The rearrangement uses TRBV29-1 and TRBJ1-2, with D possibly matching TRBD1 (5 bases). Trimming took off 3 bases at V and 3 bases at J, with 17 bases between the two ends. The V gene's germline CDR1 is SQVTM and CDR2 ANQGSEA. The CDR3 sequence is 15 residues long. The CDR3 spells CSVDGIPAGDYGYTF. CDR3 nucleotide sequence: TGCAGCGTTGACGGGATTCCAGCGGGGGACTATGGCTACACCTTC. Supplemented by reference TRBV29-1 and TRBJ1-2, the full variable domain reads SAVISQKPSRDICQRGTSLTIQCQVDSQVTMMFWYRQQPGQSLTLIATANQGSEATYESGFVIDKFPISRPNLTFSTLTVSNMSPEDSSIYLCSVDGIPAGDYGYTFGSGTRLTVV.

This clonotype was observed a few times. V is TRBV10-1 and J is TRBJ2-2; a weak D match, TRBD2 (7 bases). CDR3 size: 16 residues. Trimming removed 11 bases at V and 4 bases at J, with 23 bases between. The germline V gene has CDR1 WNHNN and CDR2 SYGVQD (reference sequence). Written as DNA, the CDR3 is TGCGCCGCCAATTCTTATGGGGGGGCGCCCACCGGGGAGCTGTTTTTT. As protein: CAANSYGGAPTGELFF.

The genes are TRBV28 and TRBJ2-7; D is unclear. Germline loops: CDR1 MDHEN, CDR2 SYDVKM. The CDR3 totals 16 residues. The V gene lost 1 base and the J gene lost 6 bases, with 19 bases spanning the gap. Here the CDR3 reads CASSLSGPSLTFEQYF. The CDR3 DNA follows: TGTGCCAGCAGTTTATCCGGCCCATCTTTGACGTTCGAGCAGTACTTC.

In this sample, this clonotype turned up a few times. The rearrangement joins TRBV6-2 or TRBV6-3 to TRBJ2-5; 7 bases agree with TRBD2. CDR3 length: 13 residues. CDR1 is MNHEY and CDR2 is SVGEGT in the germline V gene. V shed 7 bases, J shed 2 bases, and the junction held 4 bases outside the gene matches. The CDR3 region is CASTRAGQETQYF. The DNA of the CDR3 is TGTGCCAGCACTCGAGCGGGGCAAGAGACCCAGTACTTC.

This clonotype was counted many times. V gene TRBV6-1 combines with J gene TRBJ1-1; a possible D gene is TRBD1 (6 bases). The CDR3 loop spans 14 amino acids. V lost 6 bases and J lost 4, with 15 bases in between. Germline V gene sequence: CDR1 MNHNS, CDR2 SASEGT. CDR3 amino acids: CASSFTGFSTEAFF. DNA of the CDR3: TGTGCCAGCAGCTTTACAGGGTTTAGCACTGAAGCTTTCTTT.

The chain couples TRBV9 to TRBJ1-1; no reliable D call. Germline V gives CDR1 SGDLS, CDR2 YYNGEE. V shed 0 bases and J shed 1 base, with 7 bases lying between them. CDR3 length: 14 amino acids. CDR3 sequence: CASSVGPGNTEAFF. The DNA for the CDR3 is TGTGCCAGCAGCGTAGGCCCGGGGAACACTGAAGCTTTCTTT.